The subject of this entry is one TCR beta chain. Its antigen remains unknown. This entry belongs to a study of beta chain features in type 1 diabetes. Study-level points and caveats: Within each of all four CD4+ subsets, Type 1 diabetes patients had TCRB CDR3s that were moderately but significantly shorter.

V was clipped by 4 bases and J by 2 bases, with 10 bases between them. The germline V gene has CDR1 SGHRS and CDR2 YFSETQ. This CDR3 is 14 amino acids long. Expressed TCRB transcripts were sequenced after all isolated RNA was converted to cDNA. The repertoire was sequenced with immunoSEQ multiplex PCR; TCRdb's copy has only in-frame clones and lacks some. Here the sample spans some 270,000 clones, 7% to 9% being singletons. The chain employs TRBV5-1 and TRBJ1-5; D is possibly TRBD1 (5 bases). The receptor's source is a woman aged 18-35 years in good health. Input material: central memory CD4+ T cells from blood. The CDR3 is CASSPGSGNQPQHF. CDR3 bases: TGCGCCAGCAGCCCAGGGTCTGGCAATCAGCCCCAGCATTTT.